Presented here are 13 T cell receptor beta chains from one specimen sequenced in a study of OX40 agonist ivuxolimab in advanced cancers. Library preparation was by the immunoSEQ multiplex PCR assay. As stored in TCRdb, this immuneACCESS dataset retains in-frame rearrangements with V and J assigned. A fraction of the clones does not appear; measured against another copy, unresolved V genes explain less than half of the discrepancy, and the remainder lacks a known reason. The sample table shows roughly 57,000 clones, and roughly 87% are seen once. The ten largest make up 15% to 20% of the sample. The sample consisted of CD4+ or CD8+ T cells sorted from blood, taken in a trial of the OX40 agonist ivuxolimab. The origin of the receptors is an adult with an advanced solid tumor such as melanoma, head and neck, liver or kidney cancer.

The chain joins TRBV19 to TRBJ2-7; D is ambiguous. Germline V gives CDR1 LNHDA, CDR2 SQIVND (reference sequence). Trimming took 4 bases from V and 0 from J, leaving 10 bases between them. The CDR3 sequence is 14 residues long. The CDR3 sequence is CASSKEIASYEQYF. The DNA of the CDR3 is TGTGCCAGTAGTAAGGAGATAGCCTCCTACGAGCAGTACTTC.

This chain uses TRBV5-8 with TRBJ1-1, with no clear D. Germline V CDR1 and CDR2: SGHTS, YDEGEE. Trimming left V 1 base short and J 1 base short, with 8 bases between. The CDR3 runs to 14 residues. The CDR3 is CASSLWPSNTEAFF. The CDR3 DNA follows: TGTGCCAGCAGCTTGTGGCCTTCGAACACTGAAGCTTTCTTT.

V gene TRBV28 combines with J gene TRBJ1-5; TRBD1 is a possible D gene (6 bases). CDR3 length equals 14 residues. Trimming stripped 4 bases from V and 5 bases from J, with 12 bases between. The germline V gene has CDR1 MDHEN and CDR2 SYDVKM. This CDR3 reads CASSYGTPDQPQHF. As DNA, the CDR3 is TGTGCCAGCAGTTACGGGACACCAGATCAGCCCCAGCATTTT.

V is TRBV21-1 and J is TRBJ1-1. TRBV21-1 is marked as a pseudogene. The CDR3 totals 17 residues. DNA of the CDR3: TGTGCCAGCAGCAAAGGGTGGGTCGGCAACCTGCCCGCTGAAGCTTTCTTT. It translates to CASSKGWVGNLPAEAFF.

The rearrangement links TRBV5-4 to TRBJ2-5; 10 nucleotides align to TRBD1. The CDR3 loop spans 15 amino acids. Losses at the gene ends were 3 bases for V and 2 bases for J; bases not matched to a gene: 4. Germline CDR1 is SGHNT and CDR2 is YYREEE (reference sequence). CDR3 in DNA: TGTGCCAGCAGCTCAGGACAGGGGGTACAAGAGACCCAGTACTTC. It is translated as CASSSGQGVQETQYF.

This sequence joins TRBV6-5 and TRBJ1-2; D unresolved. CDR1 and CDR2 from the germline V gene are MNHEY and SVGAGI. This CDR3 region has 13 residues. Trimming stripped 0 bases from V and 8 bases from J, with 10 bases between. The CDR3 is CASSYSNRAGYTF. The CDR3 nucleotides are TGTGCCAGCAGTTACTCGAATAGGGCCGGCTACACCTTC.

CDR3 residues: CASSVRTSTDTQYF. The CDR3 DNA follows: TGTGCCAGCAGCGTAAGGACTAGCACAGATACGCAGTATTTT. The chain joins TRBV9 to TRBJ2-3; D perhaps matches TRBD2 (5 bases). V lost 1 base, J lost 0 bases, and 6 bases lay in between. The CDR3 extends over 14 amino acids. Germline CDR1 is SGDLS and CDR2 is YYNGEE.

The chain couples TRBV19 to TRBJ2-1; TRBD1 aligns across 8 bases. Trimming at V came to 3 bases and at J to 8 bases, leaving 9 bases not matched to a gene. The CDR3 contains 15 residues. Germline V lookup: CDR1 LNHDA, CDR2 SQIVND (reference sequence). The CDR3 coding sequence is TGTGCCAGTAGTATTGGGGACAGGAGTTTTGATGAGCAGTTCTTC. Protein product: CASSIGDRSFDEQFF.

This clone was seen once. The chain carries TRBV25-1 and TRBJ2-5; TRBD2 is a possible D gene (5 bases). Trimming took off 0 bases at V and 7 bases at J, with 15 bases between the two ends. This CDR3 contains 15 residues. The germline V gene has CDR1 MGHDK and CDR2 SYGVNS. The CDR3, as DNA: TGTGCCAGCAGTGAATATAACGAGGGATCCCGGACCCAGTACTTC. Translated, it gives CASSEYNEGSRTQYF.

This chain joins TRBV5-1 and TRBJ2-1; 12 nucleotides agree with TRBD2. Germline values: CDR1 SGHRS, CDR2 YFSETQ. The CDR3 sequence is 17 residues long. V lost 4 bases and J lost 2; bases outside the gene matches: 7. The CDR3 region has the DNA TGCGCCAGCAGCGTCCGACTAGCGGGGGATACCTACAATGAGCAGTTCTTC. It codes for CASSVRLAGDTYNEQFF.

The chain links TRBV7-3 to TRBJ2-1; 9 positions agree with TRBD2. Germline V gene lookup returns CDR1 SGHTA and CDR2 FQGTGA. Trimming cost V 1 base and J 0 bases; bases outside gene matches: 7. CDR3 length equals 18 residues. CDR3 nucleotide sequence: TGTGCCAGCAGCTTAAGGGGGACTAGCTACACCTCCTACAATGAGCAGTTCTTC. It encodes CASSLRGTSYTSYNEQFF.

V usage is TRBV5-6 and J usage is TRBJ1-6, with D possibly being TRBD1 (5 bases). Germline lookup yields CDR1 SGHDT and CDR2 YYEEEE. There are 16 residues in the CDR3. CDR3 nucleotide sequence: TGTGCGAGTGGGGGAATGATCGGGTCCTATAATTCACCCCTCCACTTT. Translation: CASGGMIGSYNSPLHF. The variable domain in full, with the rest retrieved from reference TRBV5-6 and TRBJ1-6, is DAGVTQSPTHLIKTRGQQVTLRCSPKSGHDTVSWYQQALGQGPQFIFQYYEEEERQRGNFPDRFSGHQFPNYSSELNVNALLLGDSALYLCASGGMIGSYNSPLHFGNGTRLTVT.

This clone showed up just once. This specimen includes other DNA sequences encoding the same CDR3. The chain is built from TRBV10-2 and TRBJ2-3, with D perhaps TRBD2 (5 bases). Deletions cut 7 bases from V and 0 bases from J, with 11 bases between. Germline lookup yields CDR1 WSHSY and CDR2 SAAADI. The CDR3 spans 14 residues. The CDR3 region has the DNA TGCGCCAGCACAGCGGTGCATAGCACAGATACGCAGTATTTT. It specifies CASTAVHSTDTQYF.